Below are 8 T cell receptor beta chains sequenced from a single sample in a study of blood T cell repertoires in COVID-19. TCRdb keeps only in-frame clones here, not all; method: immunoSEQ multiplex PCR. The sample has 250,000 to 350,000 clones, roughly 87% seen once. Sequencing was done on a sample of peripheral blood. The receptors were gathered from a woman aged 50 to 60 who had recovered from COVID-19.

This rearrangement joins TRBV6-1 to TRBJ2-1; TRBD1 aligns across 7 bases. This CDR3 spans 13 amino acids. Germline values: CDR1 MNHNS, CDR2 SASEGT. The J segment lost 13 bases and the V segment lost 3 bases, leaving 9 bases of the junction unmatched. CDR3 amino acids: CASSDNIGTAQFF. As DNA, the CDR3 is TGTGCCAGCAGTGATAACATCGGGACAGCTCAGTTCTTC.

CDR3 sequence: CASRPTLLVLSGNTIYF. The CDR3 DNA reads TGTGCCAGCAGACCCACCCTGTTGGTACTCTCTGGAAACACCATATATTTT. This rearrangement joins TRBV28 to TRBJ1-3; D uncertain. From germline, CDR1 is MDHEN and CDR2 SYDVKM. The CDR3 spans 17 residues. Trimming removed 6 bases from V and 0 bases from J, with 18 bases in between.

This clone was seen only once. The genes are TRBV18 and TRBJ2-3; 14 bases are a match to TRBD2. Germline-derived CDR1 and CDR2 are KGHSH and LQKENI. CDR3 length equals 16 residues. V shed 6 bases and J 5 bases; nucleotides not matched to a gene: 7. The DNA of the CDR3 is TGTGCCAGCTCTGCCGGGACTAGCGGGAGAGGAGATACGCAGTATTTT. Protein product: CASSAGTSGRGDTQYF. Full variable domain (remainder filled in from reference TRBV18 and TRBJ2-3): NAGVMQNPRHLVRRRGQEARLRCSPMKGHSHVYWYRQLPEEGLKFMVYLQKENIIDESGMPKERFSAEFPKEGPSILRIQQVVRGDSAAYFCASSAGTSGRGDTQYFGPGTRLTVL.

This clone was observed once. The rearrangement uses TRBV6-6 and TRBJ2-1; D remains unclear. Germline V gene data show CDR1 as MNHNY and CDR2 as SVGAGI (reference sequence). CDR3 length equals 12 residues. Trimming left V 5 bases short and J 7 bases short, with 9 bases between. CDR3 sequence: CASSNTVNEQFF. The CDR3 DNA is TGTGCCAGCAGTAATACAGTGAATGAGCAGTTCTTC.

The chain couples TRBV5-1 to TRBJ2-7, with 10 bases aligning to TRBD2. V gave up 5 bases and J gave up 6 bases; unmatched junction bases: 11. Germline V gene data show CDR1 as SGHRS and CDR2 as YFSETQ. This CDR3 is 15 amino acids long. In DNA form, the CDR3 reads TGCGCCAGCAGAGAACCTAGCGGGAGTCCCCGCGAGCAGTACTTC. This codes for CASREPSGSPREQYF.

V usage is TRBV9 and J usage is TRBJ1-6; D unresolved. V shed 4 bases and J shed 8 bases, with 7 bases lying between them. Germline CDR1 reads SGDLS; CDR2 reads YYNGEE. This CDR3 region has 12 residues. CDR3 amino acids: CASSTNDSPLHF. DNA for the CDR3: TGTGCCAGCAGCACTAATGATTCACCCCTCCACTTT.

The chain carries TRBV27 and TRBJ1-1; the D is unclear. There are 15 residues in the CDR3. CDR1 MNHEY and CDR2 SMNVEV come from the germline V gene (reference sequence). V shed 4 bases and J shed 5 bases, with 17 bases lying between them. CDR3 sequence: CASSYTGTGNTEAFF. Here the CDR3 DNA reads TGTGCCAGCAGTTATACGGGCACGGGGAATACTGAAGCTTTCTTT.

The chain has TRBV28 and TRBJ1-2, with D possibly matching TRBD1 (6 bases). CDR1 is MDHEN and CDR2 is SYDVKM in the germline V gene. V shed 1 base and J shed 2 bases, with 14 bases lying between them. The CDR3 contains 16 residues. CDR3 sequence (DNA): TGTGCCAGCAGTTTATTGGAGCAGGGGTCGAACTATGGCTACACCTTC. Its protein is CASSLLEQGSNYGYTF.